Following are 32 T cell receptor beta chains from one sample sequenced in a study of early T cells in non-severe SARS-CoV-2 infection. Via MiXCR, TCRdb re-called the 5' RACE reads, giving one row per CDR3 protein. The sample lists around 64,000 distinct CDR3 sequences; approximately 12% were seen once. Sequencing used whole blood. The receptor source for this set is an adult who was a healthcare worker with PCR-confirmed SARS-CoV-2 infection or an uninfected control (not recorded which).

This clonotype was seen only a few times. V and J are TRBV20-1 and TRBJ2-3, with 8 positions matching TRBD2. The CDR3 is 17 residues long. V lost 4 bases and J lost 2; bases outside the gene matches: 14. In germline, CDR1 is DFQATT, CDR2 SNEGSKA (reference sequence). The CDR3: CSATASGPLRYTDTQYF. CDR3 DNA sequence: TGCAGTGCTACCGCTAGCGGGCCCTTAAGATACACAGATACGCAGTATTTT.

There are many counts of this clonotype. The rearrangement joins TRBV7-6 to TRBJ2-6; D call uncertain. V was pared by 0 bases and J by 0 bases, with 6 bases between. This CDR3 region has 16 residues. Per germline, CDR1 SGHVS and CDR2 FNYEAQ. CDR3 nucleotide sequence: TGTGCCAGCAGCTTAGCTTTCGGCTCTGGGGCCAACGTCCTGACTTTC. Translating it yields CASSLAFGSGANVLTF.

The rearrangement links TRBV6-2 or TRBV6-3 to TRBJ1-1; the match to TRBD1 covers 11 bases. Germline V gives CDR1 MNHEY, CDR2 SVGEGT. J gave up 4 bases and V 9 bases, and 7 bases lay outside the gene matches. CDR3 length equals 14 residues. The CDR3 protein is CASKGQGAVTEAFF. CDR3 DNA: TGTGCCAGTAAAGGACAGGGGGCGGTCACTGAAGCTTTCTTT.

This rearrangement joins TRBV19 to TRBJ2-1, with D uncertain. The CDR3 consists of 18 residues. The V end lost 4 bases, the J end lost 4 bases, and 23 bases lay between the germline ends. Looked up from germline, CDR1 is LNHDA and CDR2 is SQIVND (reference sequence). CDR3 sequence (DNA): TGTGCCAGTAGTAGTGTAACCGGATTAGCAGACCATTACAATGAGCAGTTCTTC. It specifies CASSSVTGLADHYNEQFF.

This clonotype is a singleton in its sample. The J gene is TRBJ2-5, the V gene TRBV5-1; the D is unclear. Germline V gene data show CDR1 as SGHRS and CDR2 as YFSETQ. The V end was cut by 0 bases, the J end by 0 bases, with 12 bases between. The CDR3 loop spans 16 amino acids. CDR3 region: CASSLGVADYQETQYF. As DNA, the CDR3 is TGCGCCAGCAGCTTGGGGGTAGCAGACTACCAAGAGACCCAGTACTTC.

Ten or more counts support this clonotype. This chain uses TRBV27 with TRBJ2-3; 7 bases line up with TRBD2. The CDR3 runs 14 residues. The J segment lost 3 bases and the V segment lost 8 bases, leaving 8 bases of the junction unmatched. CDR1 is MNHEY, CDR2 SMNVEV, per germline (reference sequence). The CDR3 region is CASGRSGTTDTQYF. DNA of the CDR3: TGTGCCAGCGGCCGGAGCGGGACTACAGATACGCAGTATTTT.

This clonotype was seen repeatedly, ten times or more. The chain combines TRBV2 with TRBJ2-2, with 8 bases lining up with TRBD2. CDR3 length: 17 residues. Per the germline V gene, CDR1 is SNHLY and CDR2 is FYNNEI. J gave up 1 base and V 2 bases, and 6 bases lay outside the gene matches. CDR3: CASSESVLAGNTGELFF. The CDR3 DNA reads TGTGCCAGCAGTGAAAGTGTCCTAGCGGGGAACACCGGGGAGCTGTTTTTT.

CDR3 in DNA: TGCAGCGTTGCTCGAGTCCTCACAGATACGCAGTATTTT. It encodes CSVARVLTDTQYF. The V call is TRBV29-1, the J call TRBJ2-3; no definite D call. Trimming took off 4 bases at V and 2 bases at J, with 10 bases between the two ends. The CDR3 contains 13 residues. CDR1 SQVTM and CDR2 ANQGSEA come from the germline V gene.

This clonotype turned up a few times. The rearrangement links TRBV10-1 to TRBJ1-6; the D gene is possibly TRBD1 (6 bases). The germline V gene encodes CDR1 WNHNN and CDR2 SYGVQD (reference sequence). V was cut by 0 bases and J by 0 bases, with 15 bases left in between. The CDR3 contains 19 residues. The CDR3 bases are TGCGCCAGCAGTGAGTCTATGGGACACCTCCGCTCCTATAATTCACCCCTCCACTTT. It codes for CASSESMGHLRSYNSPLHF.

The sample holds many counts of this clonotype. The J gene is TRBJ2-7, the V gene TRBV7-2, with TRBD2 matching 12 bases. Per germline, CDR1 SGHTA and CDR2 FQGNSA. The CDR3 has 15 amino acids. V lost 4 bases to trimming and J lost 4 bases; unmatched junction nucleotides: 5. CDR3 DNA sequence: TGTGCCAGCAGCTCTAGCGGGAGGGCCGGGTACGAGCAGTACTTC. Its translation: CASSSSGRAGYEQYF.

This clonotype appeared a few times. The CDR3 DNA follows: TGTGCCAGCAGCCCCGGGAGTCCGGCATGGGGCTACACCTTC. It is translated as CASSPGSPAWGYTF. The chain has TRBV12-3 or TRBV12-4 and TRBJ1-2; D is ambiguous. CDR3 length: 14 residues. The germline V and J ends were trimmed by 6 bases and 8 bases, with 19 bases remaining between them.

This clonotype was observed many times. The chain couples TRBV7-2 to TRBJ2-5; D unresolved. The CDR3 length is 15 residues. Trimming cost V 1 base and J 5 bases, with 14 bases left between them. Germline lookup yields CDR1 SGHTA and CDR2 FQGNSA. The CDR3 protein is CASSLDGRPAETQYF. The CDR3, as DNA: TGTGCCAGCAGCTTAGACGGCCGCCCCGCGGAGACCCAGTACTTC. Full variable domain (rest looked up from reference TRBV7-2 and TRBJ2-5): GAGVSQSPSNKVTEKGKDVELRCDPISGHTALYWYRQSLGQGLEFLIYFQGNSAPDKSGLPSDRFSAERTGGSVSTLTIQRTQQEDSAVYLCASSLDGRPAETQYFGPGTRLLVL.

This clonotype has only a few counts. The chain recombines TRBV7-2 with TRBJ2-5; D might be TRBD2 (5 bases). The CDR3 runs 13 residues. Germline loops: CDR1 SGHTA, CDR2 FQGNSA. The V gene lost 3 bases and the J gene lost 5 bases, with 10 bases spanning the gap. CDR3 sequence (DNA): TGTGCCAGCAGCTTCCTAGCCCCGGAGACCCAGTACTTC. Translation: CASSFLAPETQYF.

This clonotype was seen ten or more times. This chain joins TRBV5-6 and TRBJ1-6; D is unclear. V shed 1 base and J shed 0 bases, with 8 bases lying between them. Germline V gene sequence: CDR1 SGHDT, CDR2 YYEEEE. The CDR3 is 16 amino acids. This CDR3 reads CASSLWRGSYNSPLHF. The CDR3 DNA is TGTGCCAGCAGCTTGTGGCGAGGCTCCTATAATTCACCCCTCCACTTT.

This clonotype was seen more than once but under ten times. The CDR3 nucleotides read TGTGCCAGCAGCGGAAGGGGGCCTGGCACTGAAGCTTTCTTT. Its protein product is CASSGRGPGTEAFF. The chain combines TRBV7-2 with TRBJ1-1; 7 bases are a match to TRBD1. J gave up 4 bases and V 5 bases, and 7 bases lay outside the gene matches. Looked up from germline, CDR1 is SGHTA and CDR2 is FQGNSA. The CDR3 loop spans 14 amino acids.

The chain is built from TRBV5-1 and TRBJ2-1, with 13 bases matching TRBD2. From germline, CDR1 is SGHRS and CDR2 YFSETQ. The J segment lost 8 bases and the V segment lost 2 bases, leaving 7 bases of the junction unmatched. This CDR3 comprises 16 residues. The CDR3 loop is CASSFGTSGIGDEQFF. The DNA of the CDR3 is TGCGCCAGCAGCTTTGGGACTAGCGGGATTGGGGATGAGCAGTTCTTC.

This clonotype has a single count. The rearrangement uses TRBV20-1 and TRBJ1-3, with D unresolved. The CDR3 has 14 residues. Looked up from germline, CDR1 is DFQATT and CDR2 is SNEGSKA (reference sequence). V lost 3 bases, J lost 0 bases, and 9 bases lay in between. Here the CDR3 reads CSASWAGSGNTIYF. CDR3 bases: TGCAGTGCTAGCTGGGCGGGCTCTGGAAACACCATATATTTT.

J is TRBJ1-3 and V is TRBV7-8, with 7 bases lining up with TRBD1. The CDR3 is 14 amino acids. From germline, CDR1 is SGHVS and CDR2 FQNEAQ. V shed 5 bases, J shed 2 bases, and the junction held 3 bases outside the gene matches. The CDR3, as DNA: TGTGCCAGCAGCGCCCAGGGGGCTGGAAACACCATATATTTT. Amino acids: CASSAQGAGNTIYF.

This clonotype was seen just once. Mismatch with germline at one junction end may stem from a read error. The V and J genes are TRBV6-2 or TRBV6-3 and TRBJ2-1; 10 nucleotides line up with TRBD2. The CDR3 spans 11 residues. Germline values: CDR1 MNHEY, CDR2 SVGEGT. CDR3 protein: CASSYSGRVLF. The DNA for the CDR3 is TGTGCCAGCAGTTACAGCGGGAGGGTCCTCTTC.

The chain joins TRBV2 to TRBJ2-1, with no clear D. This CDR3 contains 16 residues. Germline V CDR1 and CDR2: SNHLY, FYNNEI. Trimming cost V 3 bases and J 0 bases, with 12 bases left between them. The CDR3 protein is CASSESRPGSYNEQFF. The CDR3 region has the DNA TGTGCCAGCAGTGAGTCGCGCCCCGGCTCCTACAATGAGCAGTTCTTC.

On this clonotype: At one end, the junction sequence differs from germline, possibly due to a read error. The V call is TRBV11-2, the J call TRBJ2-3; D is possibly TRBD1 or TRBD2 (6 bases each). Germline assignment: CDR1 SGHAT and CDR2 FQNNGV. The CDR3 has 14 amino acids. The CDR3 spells CASSLDPGEARTHF. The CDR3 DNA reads TGTGCCAGCAGCTTAGACCCAGGGGAGGCCCGCACCCATTTT.

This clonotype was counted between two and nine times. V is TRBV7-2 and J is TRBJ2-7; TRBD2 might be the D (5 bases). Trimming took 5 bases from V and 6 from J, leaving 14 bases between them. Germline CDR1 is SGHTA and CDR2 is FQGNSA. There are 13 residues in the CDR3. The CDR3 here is CASSAGFGLEQYF. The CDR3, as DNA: TGTGCCAGCAGCGCGGGCTTTGGACTCGAGCAGTACTTC.

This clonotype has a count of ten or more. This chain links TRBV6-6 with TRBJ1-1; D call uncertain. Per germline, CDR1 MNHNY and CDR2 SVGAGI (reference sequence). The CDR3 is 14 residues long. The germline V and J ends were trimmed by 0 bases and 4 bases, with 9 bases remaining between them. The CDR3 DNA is TGTGCCAGCAGTTACTCGGAGTTTGGCACTGAAGCTTTCTTT. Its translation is CASSYSEFGTEAFF.

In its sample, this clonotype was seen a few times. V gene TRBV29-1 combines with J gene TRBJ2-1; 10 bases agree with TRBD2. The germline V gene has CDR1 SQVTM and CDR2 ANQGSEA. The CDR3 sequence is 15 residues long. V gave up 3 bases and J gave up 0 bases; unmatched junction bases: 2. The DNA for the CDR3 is TGCAGCGTTGACTCTAGCGGGAGCTCCTACAATGAGCAGTTCTTC. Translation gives CSVDSSGSSYNEQFF.

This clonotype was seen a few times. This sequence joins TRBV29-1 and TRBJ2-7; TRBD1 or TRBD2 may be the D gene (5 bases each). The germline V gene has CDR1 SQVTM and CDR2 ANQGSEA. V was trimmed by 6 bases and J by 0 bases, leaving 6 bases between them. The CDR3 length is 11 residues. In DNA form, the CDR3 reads TGCAGCGTAGGGACCTCCTACGAGCAGTACTTC. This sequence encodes CSVGTSYEQYF.

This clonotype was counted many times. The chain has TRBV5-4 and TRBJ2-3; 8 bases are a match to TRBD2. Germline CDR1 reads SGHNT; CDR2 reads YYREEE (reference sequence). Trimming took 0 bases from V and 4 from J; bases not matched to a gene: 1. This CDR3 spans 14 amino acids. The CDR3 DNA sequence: TGTGCCAGCAGCTTGGTCGGGAGGGCAGATACGCAGTATTTT. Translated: CASSLVGRADTQYF.

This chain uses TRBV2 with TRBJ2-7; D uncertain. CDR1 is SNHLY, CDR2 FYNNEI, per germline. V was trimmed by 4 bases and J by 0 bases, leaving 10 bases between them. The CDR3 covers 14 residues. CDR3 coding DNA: TGTGCCAGCAGTGTCGACAAATACTCCTACGAGCAGTACTTC. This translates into CASSVDKYSYEQYF.

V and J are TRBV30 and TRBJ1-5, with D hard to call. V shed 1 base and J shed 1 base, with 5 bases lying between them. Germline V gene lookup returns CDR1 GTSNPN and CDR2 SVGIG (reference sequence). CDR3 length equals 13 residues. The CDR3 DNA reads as TGTGCCTGGAGTGAGGGCAGCAATCAGCCCCAGCATTTT. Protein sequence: CAWSEGSNQPQHF.

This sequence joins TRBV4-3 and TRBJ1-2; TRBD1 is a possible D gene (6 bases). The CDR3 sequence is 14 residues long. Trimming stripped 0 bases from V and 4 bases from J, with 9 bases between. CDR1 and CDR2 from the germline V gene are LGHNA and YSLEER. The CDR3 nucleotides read TGCGCCAGCAGCCAAGACGGCAGGGGCTATGGCTACACCTTC. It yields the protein CASSQDGRGYGYTF.

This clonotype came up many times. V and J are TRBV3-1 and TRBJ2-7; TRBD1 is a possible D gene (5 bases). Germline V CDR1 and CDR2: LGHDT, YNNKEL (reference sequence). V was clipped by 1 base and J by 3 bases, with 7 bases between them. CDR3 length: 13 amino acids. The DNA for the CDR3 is TGTGCCAGCAGCCAAGCAGGGAACTACGAGCAGTACTTC. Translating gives CASSQAGNYEQYF.

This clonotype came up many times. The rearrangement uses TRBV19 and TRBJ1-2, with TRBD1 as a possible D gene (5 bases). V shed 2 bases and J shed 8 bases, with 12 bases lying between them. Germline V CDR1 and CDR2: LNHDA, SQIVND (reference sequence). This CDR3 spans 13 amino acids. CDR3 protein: CASSIRLTDGYTF. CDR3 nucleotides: TGTGCCAGTAGTATAAGGTTGACAGACGGCTACACCTTC.

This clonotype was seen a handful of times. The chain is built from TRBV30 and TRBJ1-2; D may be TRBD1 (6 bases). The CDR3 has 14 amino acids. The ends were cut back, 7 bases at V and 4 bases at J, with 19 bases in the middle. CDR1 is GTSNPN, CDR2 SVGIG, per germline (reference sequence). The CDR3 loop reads CAFHWGAMVYGYTF. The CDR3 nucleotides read TGTGCCTTCCATTGGGGGGCAATGGTCTATGGCTACACCTTC.